This T cell receptor beta chain was recovered during a study of OX40 agonist ivuxolimab in advanced cancers. About the research overall: The patients received ivuxolimab by intravenous route every 2 weeks at 0.01 to 10 mg/kg. Checkpoint inhibitors had been given previously to under 50% of patients.

Method: immunoSEQ multiplex PCR; TCRdb's copy keeps in-frame clones and lacks some. The data show about 69,000 clones, 75% to 90% seen once. Findings of the study overall: CD4+ and CD8+ blood T cells expanded clonally by week 6 at 0.1 to 3.0 mg/kg.

V lost 1 base and J lost 4; bases outside the gene matches: 9. Germline V lookup: CDR1 SGHVS, CDR2 FNYEAQ. The CDR3 totals 16 residues. The sample holds one count of this clone. Its antigen remains unidentified. Material: CD4+ or CD8+ T cells sorted from blood, obtained in a trial of the OX40 agonist ivuxolimab. The clonotype comes from an adult with an advanced solid tumor such as melanoma, head and neck, liver or kidney cancer. The genes are TRBV7-6 and TRBJ1-2, with TRBD1 matching over 7 bases. The CDR3 nucleotides read TGTGCCAGCAGCTTAGTGGGACAGAACCCTTCCTATGGCTACACCTTC. Translating it yields CASSLVGQNPSYGYTF.